Presented here are 2 T cell receptor beta chains from one specimen sequenced in a study of OX40 agonist ivuxolimab in advanced cancers. Assay used: immunoSEQ multiplex PCR; TCRdb lists only in-frame clones, some missing. The sample includes tens of thousands of clones, around 87% seen only once; the top ten take around 4%. Sequencing used CD4+ or CD8+ T cells sorted from blood, obtained in a trial of the OX40 agonist ivuxolimab. Receptor source: an adult with an advanced solid tumor such as melanoma, head and neck, liver or kidney cancer.

This clone was found a few times. V usage is TRBV30 and J usage is TRBJ2-2; D not resolved. The CDR3 is 14 amino acids. The V gene lost 2 bases and the J gene lost 2 bases, with 9 bases spanning the gap. Germline V CDR1 and CDR2: GTSNPN, SVGIG (reference sequence). The CDR3 DNA is TGTGCCTGGAGTAAAGGGATAAACACCGGGGAGCTGTTTTTT. Its protein product is CAWSKGINTGELFF.

The chain has TRBV7-9 and TRBJ1-4; tentative D call: TRBD1 (6 bases). The germline V and J ends were trimmed by 1 base and 2 bases, with 14 bases remaining between them. Germline V gene sequence: CDR1 SEHNR, CDR2 FQNEAQ (reference sequence). This CDR3 contains 17 residues. The CDR3 region has the DNA TGTGCCAGCAGCTTAGAAGGGGGGCGATCCACTAATGAAAAACTGTTTTTT. It yields the protein CASSLEGGRSTNEKLFF. The full variable domain, its missing parts supplied by reference TRBV7-9 and TRBJ1-4, is DTGVSQNPRHKITKRGQNVTFRCDPISEHNRLYWYRQTLGQGPEFLTYFQNEAQLEKSRLLSDRFSAERPKGSFSTLEIQRTEQGDSAMYLCASSLEGGRSTNEKLFFGSGTQLSVL.